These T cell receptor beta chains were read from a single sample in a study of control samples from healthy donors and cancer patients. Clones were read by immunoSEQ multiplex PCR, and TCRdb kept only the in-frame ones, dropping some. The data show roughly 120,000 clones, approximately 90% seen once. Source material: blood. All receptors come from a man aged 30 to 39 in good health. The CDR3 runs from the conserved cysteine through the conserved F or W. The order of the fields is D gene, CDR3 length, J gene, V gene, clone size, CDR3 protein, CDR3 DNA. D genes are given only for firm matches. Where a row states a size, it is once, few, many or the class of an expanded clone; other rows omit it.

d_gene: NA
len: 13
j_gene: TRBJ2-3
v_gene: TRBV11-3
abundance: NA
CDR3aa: CAIQLGSTDTQYF
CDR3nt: TGTGCCATCCAGCTAGGGAGCACAGATACGCAGTATTTT

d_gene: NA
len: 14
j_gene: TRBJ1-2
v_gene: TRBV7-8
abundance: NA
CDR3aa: CASSLGGVHYGYTF
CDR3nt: TGTGCCAGCAGCTTAGGAGGAGTACACTATGGCTACACCTTC

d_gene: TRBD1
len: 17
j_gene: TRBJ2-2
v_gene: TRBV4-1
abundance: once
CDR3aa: CASSHPWTGMDTGELFF
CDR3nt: TGCGCCAGCAGCCACCCATGGACAGGGATGGACACCGGGGAGCTGTTTTTT

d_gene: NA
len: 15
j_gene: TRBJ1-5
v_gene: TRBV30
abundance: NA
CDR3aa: CAWEEGTMINQPQHF
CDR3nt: TGTGCCTGGGAGGAAGGGACTATGATCAATCAGCCCCAGCATTTT

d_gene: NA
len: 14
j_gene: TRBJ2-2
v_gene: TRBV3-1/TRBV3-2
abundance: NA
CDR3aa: CASSQDPATGELFF
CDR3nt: TGTGCCAGCAGCCAAGATCCAGCGACCGGGGAGCTGTTTTTT

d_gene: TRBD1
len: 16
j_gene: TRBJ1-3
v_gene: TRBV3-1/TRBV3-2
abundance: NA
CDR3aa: CASSQSRRGSGNTIYF
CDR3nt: TGTGCCAGCAGCCAATCTCGCAGGGGGTCTGGAAACACCATATATTTT

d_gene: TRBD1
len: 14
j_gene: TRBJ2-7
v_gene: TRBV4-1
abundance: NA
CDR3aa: CASSQADRVYEQYF
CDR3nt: TGCGCCAGCAGCCAAGCAGACAGGGTCTACGAGCAGTACTTC

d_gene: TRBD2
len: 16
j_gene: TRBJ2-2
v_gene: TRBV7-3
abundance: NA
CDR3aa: CASSLSGGWNTGELFF
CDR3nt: TGTGCCAGCAGCTTATCGGGGGGTTGGAACACCGGGGAGCTGTTTTTT

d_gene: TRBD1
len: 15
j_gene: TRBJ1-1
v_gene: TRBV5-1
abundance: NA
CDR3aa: CASSYFSTGTTEAFF
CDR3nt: TGCGCCAGCAGCTACTTTTCGACAGGGACCACTGAAGCTTTCTTT

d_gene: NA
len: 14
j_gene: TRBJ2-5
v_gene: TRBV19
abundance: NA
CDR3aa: CASSIGQNQETQYF
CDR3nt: TGTGCCAGTAGTATCGGACAGAATCAAGAGACCCAGTACTTC

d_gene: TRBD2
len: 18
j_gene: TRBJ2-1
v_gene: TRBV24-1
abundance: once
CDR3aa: CATSEPSTSGGGYNEQFF
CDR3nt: TGTGCCACCAGTGAACCATCAACTAGCGGGGGGGGGTACAATGAGCAGTTCTTC

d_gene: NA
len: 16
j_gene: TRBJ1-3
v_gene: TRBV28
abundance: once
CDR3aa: CASTIRTGNSGNTIYF
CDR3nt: TGTGCCAGCACCATACGAACAGGGAATTCTGGAAACACCATATATTTT

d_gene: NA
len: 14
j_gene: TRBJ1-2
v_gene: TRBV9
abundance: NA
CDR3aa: CASSVFEGLGGYTF
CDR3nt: TGTGCCAGCAGCGTATTTGAGGGGCTTGGTGGCTACACCTTC

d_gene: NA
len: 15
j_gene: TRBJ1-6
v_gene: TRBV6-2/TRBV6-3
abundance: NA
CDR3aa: CASSYDSLYNSPLHF
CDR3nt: TGTGCCAGCAGTTACGACAGCCTCTATAATTCACCCCTCCACTTT

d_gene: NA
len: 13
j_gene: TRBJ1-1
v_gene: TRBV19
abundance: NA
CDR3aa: CASSIGVNTEAFF
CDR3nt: TGTGCCAGTAGTATAGGAGTGAACACTGAAGCTTTCTTT

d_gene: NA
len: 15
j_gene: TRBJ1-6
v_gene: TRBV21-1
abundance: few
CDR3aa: CASSKVGTVEFTPHF
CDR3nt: TGTGCCAGCAGCAAAGTCGGGACTGTAGAATTCACCCCTCACTTT

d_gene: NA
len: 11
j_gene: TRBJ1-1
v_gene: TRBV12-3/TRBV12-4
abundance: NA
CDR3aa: CASSFGREAFF
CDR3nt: TGTGCCAGCAGTTTCGGAAGGGAAGCTTTCTTT

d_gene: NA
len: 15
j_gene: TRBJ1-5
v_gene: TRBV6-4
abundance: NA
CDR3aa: CASSDEPGVGQPQHF
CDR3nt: TGTGCCAGCAGTGACGAACCAGGGGTCGGTCAGCCCCAGCATTTT

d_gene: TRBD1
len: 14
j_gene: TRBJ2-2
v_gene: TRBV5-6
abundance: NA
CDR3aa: CASSLQGHTGELFF
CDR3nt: TGTGCCAGCAGCTTACAGGGGCACACCGGGGAGCTGTTTTTT

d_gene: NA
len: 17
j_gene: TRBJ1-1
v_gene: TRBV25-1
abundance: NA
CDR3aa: CASSEENRGPQNTEAFF
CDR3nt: TGTGCCAGCAGTGAAGAAAATCGTGGTCCTCAGAACACTGAAGCTTTCTTT

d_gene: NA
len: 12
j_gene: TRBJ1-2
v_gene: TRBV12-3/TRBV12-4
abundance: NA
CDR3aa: CASTMGSGGYTF
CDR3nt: TGTGCCAGCACCATGGGTAGTGGCGGCTACACCTTC

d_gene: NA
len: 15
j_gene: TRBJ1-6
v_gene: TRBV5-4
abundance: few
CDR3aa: CASSLNRASGSPLHF
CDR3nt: TGTGCCAGCAGCTTAAACAGGGCATCGGGTTCACCCCTCCACTTT

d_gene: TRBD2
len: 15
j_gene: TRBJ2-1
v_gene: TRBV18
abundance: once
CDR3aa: CASSLLAGAYNEQFF
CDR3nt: TGTGCCAGCTCGCTCCTAGCGGGGGCTTACAATGAGCAGTTCTTC

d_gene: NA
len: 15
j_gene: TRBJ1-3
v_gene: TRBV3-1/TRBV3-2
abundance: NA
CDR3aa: CASSQDGVAGNTIYF
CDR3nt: TGTGCCAGCAGCCAAGATGGGGTGGCTGGAAACACCATATATTTT

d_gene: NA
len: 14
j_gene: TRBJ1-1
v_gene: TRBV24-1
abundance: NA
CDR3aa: CATSEAGLNTEAFF
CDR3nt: TGTGCCACCAGTGAAGCGGGGCTGAACACTGAAGCTTTCTTT

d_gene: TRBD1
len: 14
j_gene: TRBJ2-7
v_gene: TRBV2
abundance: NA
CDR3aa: CASRIRTGTYEQYF
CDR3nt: TGTGCCAGCAGGATCCGGACAGGGACCTACGAGCAGTACTTC

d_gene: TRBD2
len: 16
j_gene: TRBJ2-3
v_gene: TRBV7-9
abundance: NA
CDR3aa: CASSHRLAGGMDTQYF
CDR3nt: TGTGCCAGCAGCCACCGTCTAGCGGGGGGTATGGATACGCAGTATTTT

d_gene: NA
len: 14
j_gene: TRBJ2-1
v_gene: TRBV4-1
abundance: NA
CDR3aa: CASSFGGGVYEQFF
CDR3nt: TGCGCCAGCAGCTTCGGGGGCGGAGTTTATGAGCAGTTCTTC

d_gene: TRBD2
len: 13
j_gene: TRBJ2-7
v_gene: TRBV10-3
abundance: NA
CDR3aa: CAISGRAGGEQYF
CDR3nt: TGTGCCATCAGTGGTAGGGCGGGGGGCGAGCAGTACTTC

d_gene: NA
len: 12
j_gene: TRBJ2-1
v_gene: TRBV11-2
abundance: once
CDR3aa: CASSPVGHEQFF
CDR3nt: TGTGCCAGCAGCCCCGTGGGCCATGAGCAGTTCTTC

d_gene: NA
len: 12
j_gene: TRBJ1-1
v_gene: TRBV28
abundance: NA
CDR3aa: CASSLRGTEAFF
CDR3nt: TGTGCCAGCAGTTTGCGAGGCACTGAAGCTTTCTTT

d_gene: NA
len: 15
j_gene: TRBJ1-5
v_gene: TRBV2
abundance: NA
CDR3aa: CASSETGNWFQPQHF
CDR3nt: TGTGCCAGCAGTGAAACGGGGAATTGGTTTCAGCCCCAGCATTTT

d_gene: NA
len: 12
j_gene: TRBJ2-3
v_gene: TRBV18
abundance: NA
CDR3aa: CASSTSTDTQYF
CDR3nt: TGTGCCAGCTCGACTAGCACAGATACGCAGTATTTT

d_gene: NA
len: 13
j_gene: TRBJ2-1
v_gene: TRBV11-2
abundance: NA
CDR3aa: CASSLVASNEQFF
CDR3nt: TGTGCCAGCAGCTTAGTAGCAAGCAATGAGCAGTTCTTC

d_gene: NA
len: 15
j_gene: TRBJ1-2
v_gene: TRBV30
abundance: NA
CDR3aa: CAWSVYPDRPYGYTF
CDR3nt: TGTGCCTGGAGTGTATACCCCGACAGGCCCTATGGCTACACCTTC

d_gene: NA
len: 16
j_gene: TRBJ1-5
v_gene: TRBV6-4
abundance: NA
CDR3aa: CASSREGSLSNQPQHF
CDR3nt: TGTGCCAGCAGCCGGGAGGGGAGCCTTAGCAATCAGCCCCAGCATTTT

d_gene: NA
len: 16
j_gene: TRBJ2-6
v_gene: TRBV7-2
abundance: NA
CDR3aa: CASSSDSPSGANVLTF
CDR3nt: TGTGCCAGCAGCTCCGACTCTCCATCTGGGGCCAACGTCCTGACTTTC